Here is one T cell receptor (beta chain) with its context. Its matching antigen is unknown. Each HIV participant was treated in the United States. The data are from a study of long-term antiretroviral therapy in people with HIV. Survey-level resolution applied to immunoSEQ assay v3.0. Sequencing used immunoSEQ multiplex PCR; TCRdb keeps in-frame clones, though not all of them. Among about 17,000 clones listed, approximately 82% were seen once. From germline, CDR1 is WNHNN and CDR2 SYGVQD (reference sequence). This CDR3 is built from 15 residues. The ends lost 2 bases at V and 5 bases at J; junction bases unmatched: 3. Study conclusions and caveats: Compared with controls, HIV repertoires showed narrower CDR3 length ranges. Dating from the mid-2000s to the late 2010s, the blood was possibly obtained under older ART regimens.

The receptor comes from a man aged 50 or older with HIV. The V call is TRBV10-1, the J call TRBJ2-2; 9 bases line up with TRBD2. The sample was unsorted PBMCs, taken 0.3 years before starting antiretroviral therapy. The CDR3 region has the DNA TGCGCCAGCAGTGAGGGAACTAGCGGGACCGGGGAGCTGTTTTTT. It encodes CASSEGTSGTGELFF.